This T cell receptor beta chain was retrieved from a study of T cell changes during pregnancy in multiple sclerosis. This table comes from immunoSEQ multiplex PCR, and its TCRdb copy is limited to in-frame clones, with some not included. This table has about 64,000 clones, roughly 96% appearing once. This clone has just one count. After removal of 3 bases from V and 6 bases from J, the junction contained 15 bases not matched to a gene. This CDR3 has 17 amino acids. From germline, CDR1 is SEHNR and CDR2 FQNEAQ (reference sequence). The sequence came from a female donor with multiple sclerosis, enrolled in a pregnancy study. The J gene is TRBJ2-3, the V gene TRBV7-9, with 7 bases that match TRBD1. This material consisted of CD8+ T cells from peripheral blood mononuclear cells, taken after pregnancy. CDR3 coding DNA: TGTGCCAGCAGCTTGAAAGAGGACAGGCCTAAAGAGGATACGCAGTATTTT. Translation gives CASSLKEDRPKEDTQYF.